The subject of this entry is one TCR beta chain. No antigen is known for it. No base quality information exists; no much larger clone differs at one position. This entry belongs to a study of blood T cell repertoires in COVID-19 (dated by TCRdb to 2018 to 2021). Looking at the study overall: Samples covering the acute and convalescent phases of COVID-19 were provided by collaborators in the United States, Italy and Spain. Deeply sampled blood TCRbeta repertoires from subjects exposed to, actively infected with, or recovered from COVID-19 were included in the dataset. Sample metadata almost always included a de-identified subject ID, COVID-19 status, age in years and sex. The repertoires were released in a freely available public database meant as a resource for research on the immune response to SARS-CoV-2. HLA class I and class II types, where available, came from metadata supplied by the sample provider rather than from assay-based typing. The material from the prospective study consisted of cDNA or gDNA derived from T cells, B-cell-depleted T cells, or PBMCs. Samples came from the ongoing ImmuneRACE study (first 160 participants) plus 1,254 subjects from 6 global collaborators. General findings and caveats noted by the study authors: Clinical and demographic metadata were provided uncurated, with the amount varying by source and participant.

Reading the germline V gene gives CDR1 SGHVS and CDR2 FNYEAQ. Reading from cysteine to phenylalanine, the CDR3 counts 15 amino acids. The kept DNA is CDR3 alone, 45 bases in frame from the first base. The V end loses 0 bases and the J end loses 3 bases, and a stretch of 9 bases separates them. Enrolling through a virtual design, the prospective study's participants ranged in age from roughly 18 to 100 years and lived across around 25 United States geographic areas. Cohort assignment in the prospective study relied on participant-reported clinical history from a screening survey and a study questionnaire. A participant counted as exposed if, within 2 weeks of entering the study, that participant had been in contact with someone who had a PCR-confirmed or clinician-diagnosed COVID-19 case. Mobile phlebotomists in the prospective study collected whole blood, serum and a nasopharyngeal or oropharyngeal swab from every participant. Prospective study participants could optionally give additional blood draws and questionnaires over a roughly 2-month period. Before DNA extraction, prospective study blood samples were shipped either frozen or at room temperature.

TCRbeta CDR3 regions were amplified from genomic DNA by means of the immunoSEQ Assay, a bias-controlled multiplex PCR. As for the authors' bioinformatics: The number of nucleated cells in each sample was estimated from the amplification of reference gene primers within the assay. To quantify the absolute abundance of each unique TCRbeta CDR3 rearrangement, sequence reads were collapsed and filtered. For each sample, productive Simpson clonality was calculated as the square root of Simpson's diversity index across productive rearrangements. TCRdb obtained this table from immuneACCESS and retained in-frame rearrangements with V and J assigned. These tables miss some clones; where compared with another copy, unresolved V genes account for less than half of the shortfall, and the remainder is unexplained. D and trimming come from the DNA, and the V and J calls and clone size come from that table. Here the sample has around 330,000 clones; 75% to 90% occur a single time. Of the sample, around 2% falls within the top ten clones.

Sequenced: PBMCs or T cells enriched from blood (not recorded which). The sequence is built from TRBV7-6 and TRBJ1-3; the D gene is not confidently resolved. This clonotype was sampled from a woman aged 25 to 39 who had been exposed to COVID-19. The CDR3 region: CASSLAGESGNTIYF. Here is the DNA: TGTGCCAGCAGCTTAGCCGGGGAGAGTGGAAACACCATATATTTT.